These T cell receptor beta chains were read from a single sample in a study of T cells in Graves' hyperthyroidism and ophthalmopathy. Each CDR3 protein is one row after TCRdb ran MiXCR on the multiplex PCR reads. The repertoire has about half a million distinct CDR3 sequences, around 20% of them found once; the top ten carry approximately 26%. The sample consisted of blood. These receptor sequences come from a man between 18 and 29 years old with Graves' hyperthyroidism. The CDR3 runs from the conserved cysteine through the conserved F or W. D genes are given only for firm matches. The size of a clone is reported for some rows only, either as once, few or many, or as a class for expanded clones.

CDR3nt	CDR3aa	d_gene	abundance	v_gene	j_gene
TGTGCCAGCAGAGGAAGACAGTTAGCTAACTATGGCTACACCTTC	CASRGRQLANYGYTF	NA	many	TRBV6-1	TRBJ1-2
TGTGCCAGCAGTTACTCTGAGGGTTCCAACGAGCAGTACTTC	CASSYSEGSNEQYF	NA	many	TRBV6-5	TRBJ2-7
TGTGCCAGCAGTTATGGCCCTAGCTATGGCTACACCTTC	CASSYGPSYGYTF	NA	many	TRBV12-3/TRBV12-4	TRBJ1-2
TGTGCTAGTGTAAGGAGGAGCTACGAGCAGTACTTC	CASVRRSYEQYF	NA	many	TRBV12-5	TRBJ2-7
TGTGCCTGGAGTGTAAGGGGGTTTGAAGCTTTCTTT	CAWSVRGFEAFF	NA	many	TRBV30	TRBJ1-1
TGTGCCAGCAGTACCGGACATTTTTCGAGCTCCTATAATTCACCCCTCCACTTT	CASSTGHFSSSYNSPLHF	NA	few	TRBV28	TRBJ1-6
TGTGCCAGCGCCGGCCGCCTGAACACTGAAGCTTTCTTT	CASAGRLNTEAFF	NA	many	TRBV19	TRBJ1-1
TGTGCCAGCAGTTTTAGGGGACAAAGCTCCTACGAGCAGTACTTC	CASSFRGQSSYEQYF	NA	many	TRBV28	TRBJ2-7
TGTGCCAGCAGTGGGGGGACAGTCCAGAACACTGATGCTTTCTTT	CASSGGTVQNTDAFF	TRBD1	NA	TRBV12-3/TRBV12-4	TRBJ1-1
TGCGCCAGCAGCCCTCTTAAAGACGGAGCAAACACCATATATTTT	CASSPLKDGANTIYF	NA	NA	TRBV4-1	TRBJ1-3
TGCAGCGTTGTAGGGTCAGATACGCAGTATTTT	CSVVGSDTQYF	NA	few	TRBV29-1	TRBJ2-3
TGTGCCAGTCGAGGGATTGAAGCTTTCTTT	CASRGIEAFF	NA	many	TRBV19	TRBJ1-1
TGTGCCAGCAGTCATCGGTCGTGGGGGTGGGGATCTCAAGAGACCCAGTACTTC	CASSHRSWGWGSQETQYF	NA	few	TRBV6-4	TRBJ2-5
TGTGCCAGCAGTTTTCCCGGGACTAGCGGGAGTAGGCAGTACTTC	CASSFPGTSGSRQYF	TRBD2	NA	TRBV12-3/TRBV12-4	TRBJ2-7
TGTGCCAGTAGTAAACATACCCGGGACGGCACTGAAGCTTTCTTT	CASSKHTRDGTEAFF	NA	NA	TRBV19	TRBJ1-1
TGCGCCAGCAGCTTAGCAGTGACAGGTATCGACGAGCAGTACTTC	CASSLAVTGIDEQYF	NA	NA	TRBV7-2	TRBJ2-7
TGTGCCAGCAGTGAAAAACCGGGACAGGGTGACGAGCAGTACTTC	CASSEKPGQGDEQYF	TRBD1	many	TRBV6-1	TRBJ2-7